This T cell receptor beta chain derives from a study of OX40 agonist ivuxolimab in advanced cancers. Produced via immunoSEQ multiplex PCR; TCRdb's table is partial and in-frame only. This sample has 30,000 or so clones, with around four fifths found just once. In germline, CDR1 is SGDLS, CDR2 YYNGEE. This CDR3 has 17 residues. With 0 bases removed from V and 7 bases from J, the gap between germline ends came to 17 bases. The specimen was CD4+ or CD8+ T cells sorted from blood, collected in a trial of the OX40 agonist ivuxolimab. J is TRBJ1-6 and V is TRBV9, with D maybe TRBD1 (5 bases). This receptor was obtained from an adult with an advanced solid tumor such as melanoma, head and neck, liver or kidney cancer. The CDR3 here is CASSVAEGWGSNSPLHF. The CDR3 DNA is TGTGCCAGCAGCGTAGCTGAGGGGTGGGGCTCCAATTCACCCCTCCACTTT.